Described below is a single T cell receptor (beta chain) sequence and its context. The antigen is not known. This sample stems from a study of Ad26.COV2.S vaccination and SARS-CoV-2 variants. The overall study: Ad26.COV2.S, an intramuscular injection, was given once or twice 56 days apart.

Regarding treatment: roughly 19 received Ad26.COV2.S at low or high dose, single or two shots; several received placebo; per-sample allocation not given. Sampling happened 63 days after the first vaccine or placebo injection. TCRdb's table, derived via immunoSEQ multiplex PCR, lists solely in-frame clones and lacks some. The sample consists of 380,000 or so clones, 83% of them appearing once. Trimming at V came to 8 bases and at J to 6 bases, leaving 11 bases not matched to a gene. Germline V gives CDR1 SEHNR, CDR2 FQNEAQ (reference sequence). The CDR3 has 14 amino acids. Points from the study as a whole: Individuals receiving vaccine had higher spike-specific TCR breadth than placebo recipients did. There was a possibility that the TCR breadth and depth analyses underestimated total T cell responses.

V is TRBV7-9 and J is TRBJ1-2, with 8 bases identical to TRBD1. The sequencing used peripheral blood, collected in a trial of Ad26.COV2.S vaccine versus placebo. This TCR came from a person between 18 and 59 years old who received the Ad26.COV2.S COVID-19 vaccine or a placebo. CDR3: CASVTDRGRDGYTF. The CDR3 DNA sequence: TGTGCCAGCGTTACCGACAGGGGACGGGATGGCTACACCTTC.